Below, 25 T cell receptor beta chains from the same sample are listed, as sequenced in a study of CD8+ T cells in alopecia areata. After isolation, RNA underwent reverse transcription to generate cDNA as the sequencing template. Profiling relied on immunoSEQ multiplex PCR, and the TCRdb table lists in-frame clones only, not all of them. The sample shows around 70,000 clones, over 25% of them seen only once. Treatment indicated: oral pan-JAK inhibitor, 5-10 mg twice daily. The specimen was CD8+ T cells sorted from blood, collected at week 4, from a patient treated with tofacitinib. The source is a human donor with alopecia areata.

This clone was recorded a few times. V and J are TRBV9 and TRBJ2-3; TRBD2 might be the D (7 bases). V was clipped by 4 bases and J by 3 bases, with 24 bases between them. CDR1 and CDR2 (germline): SGDLS, YYNGEE. The CDR3 runs to 18 residues. The CDR3 sequence is CASSQTGSGIRETDTQYF. CDR3 in DNA: TGTGCCAGCAGCCAGACAGGAAGCGGGATAAGGGAGACAGATACGCAGTATTTT.

V and J are TRBV29-1 and TRBJ1-1, with TRBD1 identical over 11 bases. The CDR3 extends over 16 amino acids. CDR1 is SQVTM, CDR2 ANQGSEA, per germline. Trimming removed 0 bases from V and 1 base from J; junction bases left unmatched: 4. CDR3: CSVEDRTGGRNTEAFF. The CDR3 DNA follows: TGCAGCGTTGAAGATCGGACAGGGGGCAGGAACACTGAAGCTTTCTTT.

V and J are TRBV30 and TRBJ2-7; D is ambiguous. V lost 5 bases and J 2 bases, leaving 4 bases between the germline ends. CDR1 GTSNPN and CDR2 SVGIG come from the germline V gene (reference sequence). The CDR3 has 10 amino acids. CDR3 nucleotide sequence: TGTGCCTGGGGGACCTACGAGCAGTACTTC. Translation gives CAWGTYEQYF.

This clone occurred a few times. This chain links TRBV20-1 with TRBJ2-1, with no clear D. CDR3 length: 8 residues. Germline V gene sequence: CDR1 DFQATT, CDR2 SNEGSKA (reference sequence). The CDR3 coding sequence is TGCTCGCTGGGTGAGCAGTTCTTC. The encoded protein is CSLGEQFF.

This clone has more than one count but fewer than ten. The chain combines TRBV27 with TRBJ1-5; weak D call: TRBD1 (5 bases). V shed 6 bases and J shed 9 bases, with 12 bases lying between them. Germline CDR1 and CDR2: MNHEY and SMNVEV (reference sequence). This CDR3 contains 12 residues. The chain's CDR3 is CASSGTLGPQHF. The CDR3 region has the DNA TGTGCCAGCAGCGGGACGCTCGGGCCCCAGCATTTT.

This clone has a handful of counts. V usage is TRBV9 and J usage is TRBJ1-4; D is possibly TRBD1 (5 bases). Germline loops: CDR1 SGDLS, CDR2 YYNGEE. This CDR3 comprises 15 residues. With 4 bases removed from V and 8 bases from J, the gap between germline ends came to 18 bases. CDR3 coding DNA: TGTGCCAGCAGCCCCGAAGGGACCCTTCGGGAAAAACTGTTTTTT. Translating gives CASSPEGTLREKLFF. The complete variable domain, with remaining parts taken from reference TRBV9 and TRBJ1-4, reads DSGVTQTPKHLITATGQRVTLRCSPRSGDLSVYWYQQSLDQGLQFLIQYYNGEERAKGNILERFSAQQFPDLHSELNLSSLELGDSALYFCASSPEGTLREKLFFGSGTQLSVL.

This clone was seen a few times. V and J are TRBV6-5 and TRBJ2-7, with D possibly matching TRBD1 (5 bases). Looked up from germline, CDR1 is MNHEY and CDR2 is SVGAGI. Trimming stripped 5 bases from V and 1 base from J, with 9 bases between. This CDR3 is 13 amino acids long. The chain's CDR3 is CASSISGSYEQYF. For the CDR3, the DNA is TGTGCCAGCAGTATCTCAGGGTCCTACGAGCAGTACTTC.

This chain uses TRBV7-2 with TRBJ1-5; D uncertain. Trimming shortened V by 1 base and J by 0 bases, and 13 bases separated the two germline ends. Germline values: CDR1 SGHTA, CDR2 FQGNSA. There are 17 residues in the CDR3. The CDR3 DNA sequence: TGTGCCAGCAGCTTAGAGGGCAGCACATATAGCAATCAGCCCCAGCATTTT. Its translation is CASSLEGSTYSNQPQHF.

The chain couples TRBV19 to TRBJ2-7; the D is unclear. This CDR3 contains 13 residues. Trimming removed 4 bases at V and 2 bases at J, with 9 bases between. Germline CDR1 reads LNHDA; CDR2 reads SQIVND (reference sequence). The CDR3 DNA sequence: TGTGCCAGTAGTACCTCCGCAGCCTACGAGCAGTACTTC. Residues: CASSTSAAYEQYF.

This chain uses TRBV29-1 with TRBJ2-7; tentative D call: TRBD2 (6 bases). The ends were cut back, 4 bases at V and 6 bases at J, with 13 bases in the middle. This CDR3 contains 12 residues. Germline V gives CDR1 SQVTM, CDR2 ANQGSEA. CDR3 nucleotide sequence: TGCAGCGTTGGGCCCGGAGGGTCCGAGCAGTACTTC. Amino acid sequence: CSVGPGGSEQYF.

A few counts support this clone. The chain carries TRBV29-1 and TRBJ2-1, with 11 bases lining up with TRBD2. With 7 bases clipped from V and 7 bases from J, the junction kept 9 bases outside the gene matches. There are 14 residues in the CDR3. Per germline, CDR1 SQVTM and CDR2 ANQGSEA. CDR3: CSASTSGNWNEQFF. The DNA for the CDR3 is TGCAGCGCTTCGACTAGCGGGAATTGGAATGAGCAGTTCTTC.

The chain carries TRBV30 and TRBJ2-6, with 7 nucleotides matching TRBD1. CDR1 and CDR2 from the germline V gene are GTSNPN and SVGIG (reference sequence). Trimming at V came to 5 bases and at J to 3 bases, leaving 4 bases not matched to a gene. This CDR3 region has 14 residues. The CDR3: CAWAQGFGANVLTF. In DNA, the CDR3 is TGTGCCTGGGCACAGGGGTTTGGGGCCAACGTCCTGACTTTC.

Ten or more counts support this clone. The chain joins TRBV7-9 to TRBJ1-1; 9 nucleotides match TRBD1. The CDR3 covers 14 residues. The J segment lost 5 bases and the V segment lost 5 bases, leaving 6 bases of the junction unmatched. Per the germline V gene, CDR1 is SEHNR and CDR2 is FQNEAQ (reference sequence). CDR3 in DNA: TGTGCCAGCAGCCTGGGGACAGGGCGGACTGAAGCTTTCTTT. It codes for CASSLGTGRTEAFF.

This clone showed up just a few times. J is TRBJ2-5 and V is TRBV5-4; 9 bases map to TRBD1. The CDR3 is 15 amino acids. CDR1 is SGHNT and CDR2 is YYREEE in the germline V gene (reference sequence). Trimming removed 4 bases from V and 2 bases from J; junction bases left unmatched: 6. CDR3 nucleotides: TGTGCCAGCAGCCCGGGACAGGGAACGCAAGAGACCCAGTACTTC. Protein: CASSPGQGTQETQYF.

This clone was seen a few times. This chain joins TRBV7-2 and TRBJ2-4, with 10 bases that match TRBD1. This CDR3 contains 16 residues. Germline assignment: CDR1 SGHTA and CDR2 FQGNSA. The junction had 8 bases not matched to a gene; V was cut back by 3 bases and J by 6 bases. This CDR3 is CASSLGDRGLGNIQYF. In nucleotides, the CDR3 is TGTGCCAGCAGCTTGGGAGACAGGGGGCTGGGAAACATTCAGTACTTC.

The DNA of the CDR3 is TGTGCCAGCAGCTTAGCGCCAGAGTCCTACAATGAGCAGTTCTTC. As protein: CASSLAPESYNEQFF. The chain joins TRBV11-1 to TRBJ2-1; D unresolved. V lost 0 bases, J lost 1 base, and 7 bases lay in between. Germline values: CDR1 SGHAT, CDR2 FQDESV (reference sequence). The CDR3 extends over 15 amino acids.

The genes are TRBV29-1 and TRBJ2-7; D possibly matches TRBD1 or TRBD2 (5 bases each). V was shortened by 3 bases and J by 3 bases, with 12 bases between the two germline ends. The length of the CDR3 is 13 residues. CDR1 is SQVTM, CDR2 ANQGSEA, per germline. CDR3 in DNA: TGCAGCGTTGAGGCCGGGACCAGCTACGAGCAGTACTTC. This translates into CSVEAGTSYEQYF.

The V call is TRBV11-1, the J call TRBJ1-1, with a tentative D call TRBD1 (5 bases). V lost 3 bases and J 3 bases, leaving 17 bases between the germline ends. The CDR3 loop spans 16 amino acids. Per the germline V gene, CDR1 is SGHAT and CDR2 is FQDESV (reference sequence). This CDR3 is CASSLGRRVVHTEAFF. CDR3 DNA sequence: TGTGCCAGCAGCTTGGGCCGCAGGGTGGTCCACACTGAAGCTTTCTTT.

J is TRBJ2-1 and V is TRBV30; D gene unclear. The V gene's germline CDR1 is GTSNPN and CDR2 SVGIG (reference sequence). Trimming took 0 bases from V and 8 from J, leaving 8 bases between them. This CDR3 has 12 residues. CDR3 in DNA: TGTGCCTGGAGTGTACGTAAGGATGAGCAGTTCTTC. This translates into CAWSVRKDEQFF.

The chain uses TRBV5-1 and TRBJ2-2, with 9 positions matching TRBD2. CDR3 length: 19 amino acids. The germline CDR1 and CDR2 sequences are SGHRS and YFSETQ. The ends lost 5 bases at V and 1 base at J; junction bases unmatched: 15. The CDR3 DNA sequence: TGCGCCAGCAGTTCCTATCCTCAGCGGGAGGCTAGGAACACCGGGGAGCTGTTTTTT. Its translation is CASSSYPQREARNTGELFF. Full variable domain (outside the CDR3, taken from reference TRBV5-1 and TRBJ2-2): KAGVTQTPRYLIKTRGQQVTLSCSPISGHRSVSWYQQTPGQGLQFLFEYFSETQRNKGNFPGRFSGRQFSNSRSEMNVSTLELGDSALYLCASSSYPQREARNTGELFFGEGSRLTVL.

The table lists this clone with a few counts. The genes are TRBV6-5 and TRBJ1-2, with 7 positions matching TRBD1. Looked up from germline, CDR1 is MNHEY and CDR2 is SVGAGI. V was clipped by 6 bases and J by 6 bases; unmatched bases: 10. The CDR3 has 14 amino acids. The CDR3 loop reads CASREKGARDGYTF. CDR3 in DNA: TGTGCCAGCAGGGAAAAGGGGGCTCGGGATGGCTACACCTTC.

The DNA for the CDR3 is TGTGCCATCAGTGACAGGGGGTCCTACGAGCAGTACTTC. Protein: CAISDRGSYEQYF. This chain uses TRBV10-3 with TRBJ2-7; 7 nucleotides agree with TRBD1. The V gene's germline CDR1 is ENHRY and CDR2 SYGVKD. The CDR3 has 13 residues. V dropped 3 bases and J dropped 1; count of bases not matched to a gene: 0.

Only a few counts were recorded for this clone. The J gene is TRBJ1-1, the V gene TRBV25-1; D not certain. The CDR3 contains 12 residues. Germline V gives CDR1 MGHDK, CDR2 SYGVNS. The V end was cut by 1 base, the J end by 4 bases, with 4 bases between. CDR3 sequence reads: CASSEFGTEAFF. As DNA, the CDR3 is TGTGCCAGCAGTGAATTTGGCACTGAAGCTTTCTTT.

The chain couples TRBV30 to TRBJ2-7; 7 bases align to TRBD1. The CDR3 is 13 amino acids. Germline loops: CDR1 GTSNPN, CDR2 SVGIG (reference sequence). V shed 4 bases, J shed 2 bases, and the junction held 5 bases outside the gene matches. The CDR3 region has the DNA TGTGCCTGGATGTACAGGGGAACCTACGAGCAGTACTTC. It translates to CAWMYRGTYEQYF.

This chain joins TRBV6-6 and TRBJ2-7; D unclear. Germline V lookup: CDR1 MNHNY, CDR2 SVGAGI (reference sequence). V gave up 6 bases and J gave up 6 bases, with 15 bases separating them. This CDR3 has 13 amino acids. The CDR3 nucleotides read TGTGCCAGCAGGGAAACCTTAAATAGCGAGCAGTACTTC. The encoded protein is CASRETLNSEQYF.